These T cell receptor beta chains were read from a single sample in a study of T cell repertoires in cytomegalovirus infection. No antigen has been assigned to these receptors. TCRdb ran MiXCR on the reads and lists one entry per CDR3 protein. The sample lists 200,000 or so distinct CDR3 sequences; 35% to 45% were seen once. The input for sequencing was CD8+ T cells from cultured PBMCs, taken from culture after CMV antigen stimulation. These TCRs come from a human donor in good health (CMV status not recorded). Some clones in this sample may be carry-over from other donors' samples. Each CDR3 is given with its conserved first and last residue. D genes are given only for firm matches. The size of a clone is reported for some rows only, either as once, few or many, or as a class for expanded clones.

size	D	V	J	DNA	CDR3
few	NA	TRBV7-8	TRBJ1-1	TGTGCCAGCACCCCGGGACGGATGGACACTGAAGCTTTCTTT	CASTPGRMDTEAFF
NA	NA	TRBV7-2	TRBJ1-2	TGTGCCAGCAGCTTAGCACGGGCTTTCGGCTATGGCTACACCTTC	CASSLARAFGYGYTF
few	TRBD2	TRBV20-1	TRBJ2-1	TGCAGTGCTAGAGCCCTGAGCGGGGGGGCGGGGAATGAGCAGTTCTTC	CSARALSGGAGNEQFF
NA	TRBD2	TRBV12-3/TRBV12-4	TRBJ2-2	TGTGCCAGCAGTTGGGGACTGGCAAGCGGGAGCCCCACCGGGGAGCTGTTTTTT	CASSWGLASGSPTGELFF
many	TRBD2	TRBV5-1	TRBJ2-2	TGCGCCAGCAGCTCCGGACTAGCGGGAGTGGCCGGGGAGCTGTTTTTT	CASSSGLAGVAGELFF
NA	NA	TRBV27	TRBJ2-1	TGTGCCAGCAGACGACCAGGGAAGTACAATGAGCAGTTCTTC	CASRRPGKYNEQFF
few	NA	TRBV2	TRBJ2-2	TGTGCCAGCAGTGTACGGGACATTAACACCGGGGAGCTGTTTTTT	CASSVRDINTGELFF
many	NA	TRBV7-3	TRBJ2-1	TGTGCCAGCAGCCTTGACAGGTCCACTAATGAGCAGTTCTTC	CASSLDRSTNEQFF
NA	TRBD1	TRBV6-1	TRBJ1-1	TGTGCCAGCAGGACAGGGGCTGAAGCTTTCTTT	CASRTGAEAFF
NA	NA	TRBV6-1	TRBJ2-7	TGTGCCAGCAGTGATGTGGTCACCTCTCTCGAGCAGTACTTC	CASSDVVTSLEQYF
NA	TRBD1	TRBV28	TRBJ1-2	TGTGCCAGCAGAACAGGGGCCAGAGGCTATGGCTACACCTTC	CASRTGARGYGYTF
few	NA	TRBV6-1	TRBJ2-6	TGTGCCAGCAGCGGGACATTGCCTGGGGCCAACGTCCTGACTTTC	CASSGTLPGANVLTF
NA	TRBD1	TRBV9	TRBJ1-1	TGTGCCAGCAGCACTGGACAGGGGGCTCCAGAGACTGAAGCTTTCTTT	CASSTGQGAPETEAFF
many	NA	TRBV20-1	TRBJ1-1	TGCAGTGCCCAGTACCGGAAGGGGGGCACTGAAGCTTTCTTT	CSAQYRKGGTEAFF
NA	TRBD2	TRBV7-3	TRBJ2-3	TGTGCCAGCAGCCCTCTAGCGGGAGGGGCCGCAGATACGCAGTATTTT	CASSPLAGGAADTQYF
few	TRBD1	TRBV12-3/TRBV12-4	TRBJ2-1	TGTGCCAGTGGACAGGGGGCCCCCAATGAGCAGTTCTTC	CASGQGAPNEQFF
NA	NA	TRBV24-1	TRBJ2-3	TGTGCCACCAGTGACCCTGCCGTGACAGCGAACACAGATACGCAGTATTTT	CATSDPAVTANTDTQYF
NA	NA	TRBV7-8	TRBJ1-1	TGTGCCAGCAGCTTAGTAGGGGGATGGGGGCACACTGAAGCTTTCTTT	CASSLVGGWGHTEAFF
few	TRBD2	TRBV2	TRBJ2-3	TGTGCCAGCAGTGTCTGGATTGGGACTAGCGGGGGGCTCCCAGCGGAGACAGATACGCAGTATTTT	CASSVWIGTSGGLPAETDTQYF
few	TRBD2	TRBV29-1	TRBJ2-1	TGCAGCGTTTCAGCGGGAGAGGTCAATGAGCAGTTCTTC	CSVSAGEVNEQFF
NA	TRBD2	TRBV4-2	TRBJ2-5	TGTGCCAGCAGCCAAGAAGATACAGCGGGGGGGCTAGAGACCCAGTACTTC	CASSQEDTAGGLETQYF
few	NA	TRBV7-9	TRBJ1-1	TGTGCCAGCAGCTTAGGGGAAATAACGGGCGAGGCTTTCTTT	CASSLGEITGEAFF
few	TRBD1	TRBV11-2	TRBJ2-2	TGTGCCAGCAGCTTATGGGAGCGCCGGGACAGGGCAAACACCGGGGAGCTGTTTTTT	CASSLWERRDRANTGELFF
NA	NA	TRBV27	TRBJ2-3	TGTGCCAGCAGTTTAAAACAGGGCGATACGCAGTATTTT	CASSLKQGDTQYF
few	NA	TRBV6-5	TRBJ1-5	TGTGCCAGCAGTTACCTAGGACCCTGGGGCAATCAGCCCCAGCATTTT	CASSYLGPWGNQPQHF
NA	TRBD2	TRBV5-1	TRBJ2-2	TGCGCCAGCAGCTATCCGGGCGGGAGGGCCAGAGCCGGGGAGCTGTTTTTT	CASSYPGGRARAGELFF
once	NA	TRBV19	TRBJ2-4	TGTGCCAGTAGTCTAGCCGCCAAAAACATTCAGTACTTC	CASSLAAKNIQYF